The source of this T cell receptor (beta chain) is a study of human T cells and chemical hapten exposure. This sample's time point: patch test 1, 2 weeks after DPC sensitization. As for treatment: therapeutic diphenylcyclopropenone sensitization with weekly scalp DPC. Ahead of each patch test application, blood was drawn. TCRdb independently ran MiXCR on the RACE reads; one entry per CDR3 protein. This table holds 150,000 to 200,000 distinct CDR3 sequences, about a fifth found once. In this sample, this clonotype turned up a few times. Its antigen is currently unknown. Study-wide results and caveats: No change in TCRs above 1 in 1000 frequency was produced by DPC sensitization. Donors were affected by alopecia, so their immune reaction might vary from that of healthy individuals.

Germline V gene sequence: CDR1 SGDLS, CDR2 YYNGEE. This CDR3 is 14 amino acids long. Trimming pared 0 bases from V and 5 bases from J, leaving 10 bases between. This receptor was taken from a woman between 50 and 59 years old with alopecia areata. Some clones in this sample may be carry-over from other donors' samples. Sequenced material: whole blood, taken in connection with sensitization to the hapten diphenylcyclopropenone (DPC). The chain uses TRBV9 and TRBJ2-3; the D is unclear. CDR3 sequence reads: CASSVDLGEDTQYF. Here the CDR3 DNA reads TGTGCCAGCAGCGTAGATTTAGGAGAAGATACGCAGTATTTT.